A selection of T cell receptor beta chains follows, all from one sample in a study of T cells after posttransplantation cyclophosphamide. The assay was immunoSEQ multiplex PCR, and TCRdb's table has in-frame clones only and misses some. Of 8,000 to 10,000 clones listed, approximately 98% are singletons. Sequenced input: naive CD8+ T cells sorted from PBMCs. Receptors originate from a man in his forties or fifties in good health, CMV-negative, and a related stem cell transplant donor. CDR3s include the opening cysteine and the closing phenylalanine or tryptophan. Fields, in order: D gene, J gene, V gene, CDR3 protein, CDR3 DNA. A D gene is named only where the DNA matches it firmly.

>TRBD1|TRBJ1-4|TRBV13
CASSFSQGANEKLFF
TGTGCCAGCAGCTTCTCCCAGGGGGCGAATGAAAAACTGTTTTTT
>TRBD1|TRBJ2-3|TRBV5-4
CASSARDRVTDTQYF
TGTGCCAGCAGCGCCCGGGACAGGGTAACAGATACGCAGTATTTT
>-|TRBJ2-2|TRBV15
CATSPGANTGELFF
TGTGCCACCAGCCCCGGGGCGAACACCGGGGAGCTGTTTTTT
>TRBD2|TRBJ2-5|TRBV9
CASSVAERGTQETQYF
TGTGCCAGCAGCGTAGCTGAGCGGGGGACCCAAGAGACCCAGTACTTC
>TRBD1|TRBJ1-1|TRBV7-9
CATPGQQIRNTEAFF
TGTGCCACCCCGGGACAGCAAATACGGAACACTGAAGCTTTCTTT
>TRBD2|TRBJ2-3|TRBV2
CASRGTSGSTDTQYF
TGTGCCAGCAGGGGGACTAGCGGGAGCACAGATACGCAGTATTTT
>TRBD1|TRBJ1-2|TRBV7-9
CASSLMDRFGYTF
TGTGCCAGCAGCTTGATGGACAGGTTCGGCTACACCTTC
>TRBD1|TRBJ2-1|TRBV27
CASRKTGGAVNEQFF
TGTGCCAGCAGGAAAACAGGGGGCGCCGTCAATGAGCAGTTCTTC
>-|TRBJ2-5|TRBV13
CASSLRLARTQYF
TGTGCCAGCAGCTTACGACTGGCCCGGACCCAGTACTTC
>-|TRBJ2-5|TRBV13
CASSARGIGETQYF
TGTGCCAGCAGCGCCAGGGGAATCGGAGAGACCCAGTACTTC
>-|TRBJ2-1|TRBV7-9
CASSLTGDNEQFF
TGTGCCAGCAGCTTAACGGGAGACAATGAGCAGTTCTTC
>TRBD2|TRBJ2-3|TRBV6-5
CASRRLAGTDTQYF
TGTGCCAGCAGGAGACTAGCGGGCACAGATACGCAGTATTTT
>-|TRBJ1-1|TRBV27
CASSSEGEGDTEAFF
TGTGCCAGCAGTTCCGAAGGGGAGGGGGACACTGAAGCTTTCTTT
>-|TRBJ2-7|TRBV7-3
CASSLATSYEQYF
TGTGCCAGCAGCTTAGCTACCTCCTACGAGCAGTACTTC